This T cell receptor (beta chain) was captured in a study of cytomegalovirus exposure and HLA in healthy donors. The V end lost 2 bases, the J end lost 6 bases, and 8 bases lay between the germline ends. There are 12 residues in the CDR3. CDR1 and CDR2 from the germline V gene are SGHAT and FQNNGV. The PCR used 60 Vbeta and 13 Jbeta primers. TCRdb's table, derived via immunoSEQ multiplex PCR, lists solely in-frame clones and lacks some. The sample yields 170,000 or so clones, over 70% seen once. The sample consisted of PBMCs. The chain employs TRBV11-2 and TRBJ2-7; a weak D match, TRBD1 (5 bases). This TCR was recovered from a woman aged 45-59 years in good health and CMV-seronegative. The CDR3, as DNA: TGTGCCAGCAGCTTAACAGGCGCCGAGCAGTACTTC. Protein: CASSLTGAEQYF.